This TCR beta chain was profiled in a study of blood T cell repertoires in COVID-19. Study-level information: Samples taken during acute and convalescent COVID-19 were collected in the United States, Italy and Spain.

Seattle enrolled patients during active infection and tracked them longitudinally. Under the authors' procedure: Estimation of nucleated cell counts relied on the amplification of reference gene primers. Sequencing used immunoSEQ multiplex PCR; TCRdb keeps in-frame clones, though not all of them. For V, J and clone size, that table is used; D and trimming come from the DNA. The data show 180,000 or so clones, approximately 87% seen once. Specimen: peripheral blood. The TCR originated in a person aged 65-85 years with COVID-19, enrolled during active disease.

DNA for the CDR3: TGTGCCAGCAGCTTATGGTCTGGGAGCAATTCACCCCTCCACTTT. Its protein product is CASSLWSGSNSPLHF. The chain links TRBV7-2 to TRBJ1-6; the D is unclear. V lost 2 bases to trimming and J lost 7 bases, with 12 bases between them. There are 15 residues in the CDR3. The germline V gene has CDR1 SGHTA and CDR2 FQGNSA.